In this sample, the clone carrying this TCR beta chain turned up a few times. Its matching antigen is unknown. This specimen comes from a study of T cells after yellow fever vaccination. This CDR3 is 13 amino acids long. V was trimmed by 1 base and J by 6 bases, leaving 9 bases between them. Germline V CDR1 and CDR2: SGDLS, YYNGEE. TCR cDNA, made by 5'RACE template switching, carried an added universal primer site and UMIs. TCRdb re-derived calls from the 5' RACE reads in MiXCR, one entry per CDR3 protein. This sample has approximately 600,000 distinct CDR3 sequences; around an eighth occur once, and the top ten carry 14% to 15%. Study-wide results and limits: Contaminating bulk clonotypes could be abundant in FACS-sorted repertoires. Weaker, the secondary response peaked sooner, at day 5 versus 15.

The TCR was taken from a man younger than 45 who received the YFV17D yellow fever vaccine. The rearrangement joins TRBV9 to TRBJ2-3; tentatively, D is TRBD1 (5 bases). Material: PBMCs, obtained on the day of the yellow fever booster vaccination. Here the CDR3 reads CASSVQGPDTQYF. CDR3 DNA: TGTGCCAGCAGCGTACAGGGTCCCGATACGCAGTATTTT.